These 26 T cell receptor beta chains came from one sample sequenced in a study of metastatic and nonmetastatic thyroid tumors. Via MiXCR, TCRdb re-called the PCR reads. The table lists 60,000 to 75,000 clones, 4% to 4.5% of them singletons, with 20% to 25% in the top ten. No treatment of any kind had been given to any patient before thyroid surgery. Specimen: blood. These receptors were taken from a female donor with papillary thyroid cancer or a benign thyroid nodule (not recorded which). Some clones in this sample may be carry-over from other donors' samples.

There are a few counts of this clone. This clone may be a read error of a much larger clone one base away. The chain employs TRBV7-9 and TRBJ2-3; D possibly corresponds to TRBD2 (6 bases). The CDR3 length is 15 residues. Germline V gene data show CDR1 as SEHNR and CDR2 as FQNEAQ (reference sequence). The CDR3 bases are TGCGCCAGCAGCATCAGACTAGAAAATACAGATAGGCAGTATTTT. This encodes CASSIRLENTDRQYF.

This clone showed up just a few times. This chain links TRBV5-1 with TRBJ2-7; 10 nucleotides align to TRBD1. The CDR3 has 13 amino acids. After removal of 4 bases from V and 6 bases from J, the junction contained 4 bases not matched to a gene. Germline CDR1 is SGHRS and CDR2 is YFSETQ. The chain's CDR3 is CASSGRDRGEQYF. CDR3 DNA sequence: TGCGCCAGCAGCGGCCGGGACAGGGGCGAGCAGTACTTC.

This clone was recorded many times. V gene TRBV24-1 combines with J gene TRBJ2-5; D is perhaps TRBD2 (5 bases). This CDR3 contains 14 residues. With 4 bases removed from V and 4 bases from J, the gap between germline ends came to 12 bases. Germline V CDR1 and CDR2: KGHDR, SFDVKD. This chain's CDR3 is CATSDPDGLETQYF. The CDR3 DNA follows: TGTGCCACCAGTGACCCCGACGGACTAGAGACCCAGTACTTC.

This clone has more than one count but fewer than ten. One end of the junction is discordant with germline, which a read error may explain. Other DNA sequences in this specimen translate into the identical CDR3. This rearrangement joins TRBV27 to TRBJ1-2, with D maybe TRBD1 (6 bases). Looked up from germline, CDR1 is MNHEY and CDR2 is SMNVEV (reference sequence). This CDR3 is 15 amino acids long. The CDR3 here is CASSSRTEGILGYTF. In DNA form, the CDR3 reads TGCGCCAGCAGTTCCCGGACAGAGGGAATTCTTGGCTACACCTTC.

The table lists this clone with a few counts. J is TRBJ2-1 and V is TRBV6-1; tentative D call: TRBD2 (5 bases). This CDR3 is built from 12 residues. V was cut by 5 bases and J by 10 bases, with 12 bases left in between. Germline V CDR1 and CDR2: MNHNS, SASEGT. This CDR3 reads CASSYHEGEQFF. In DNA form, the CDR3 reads TGTGCCAGCAGTTACCACGAGGGCGAGCAGTTCTTC.

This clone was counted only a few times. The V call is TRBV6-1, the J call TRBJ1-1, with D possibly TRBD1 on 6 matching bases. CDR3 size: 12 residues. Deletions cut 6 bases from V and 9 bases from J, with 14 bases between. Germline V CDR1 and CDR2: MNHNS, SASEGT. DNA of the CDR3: TGTGCCAGCAGCGATTGGGGGCAGAAAGCTTTCTTT. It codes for CASSDWGQKAFF.

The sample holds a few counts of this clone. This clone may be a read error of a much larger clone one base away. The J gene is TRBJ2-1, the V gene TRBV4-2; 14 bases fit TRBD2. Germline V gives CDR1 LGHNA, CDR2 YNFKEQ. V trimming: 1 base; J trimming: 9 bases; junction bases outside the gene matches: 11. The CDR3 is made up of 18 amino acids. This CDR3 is CASSQAPDGTSGSTEQFF. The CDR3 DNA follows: TGTGCCAGCAGCCAAGCCCCCGACGGGACTAGCGGGAGCACTGAGCAGTTCTTC.

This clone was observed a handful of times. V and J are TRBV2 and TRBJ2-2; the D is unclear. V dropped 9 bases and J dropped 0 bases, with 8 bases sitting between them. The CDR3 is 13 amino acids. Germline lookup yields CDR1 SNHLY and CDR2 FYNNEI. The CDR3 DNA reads TGTGCCAGAAGGGCCGCGAACACCGGGGAGCTGTTTTTT. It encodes CARRAANTGELFF. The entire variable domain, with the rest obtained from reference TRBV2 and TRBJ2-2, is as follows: EPEVTQTPSHQVTQMGQEVILRCVPISNHLYFYWYRQILGQKVEFLVSFYNNEISEKSEIFDDQFSVERPDGSNFTLKIRSTKLEDSAMYFCARRAANTGELFFGEGSRLTVL.

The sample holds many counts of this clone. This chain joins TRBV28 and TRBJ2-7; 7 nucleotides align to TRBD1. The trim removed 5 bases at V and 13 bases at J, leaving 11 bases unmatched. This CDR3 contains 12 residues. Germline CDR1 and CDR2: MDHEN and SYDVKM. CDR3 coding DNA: TGTGCCAGCAGTCCACTTCGACAGGGTAAATACTTC. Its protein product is CASSPLRQGKYF. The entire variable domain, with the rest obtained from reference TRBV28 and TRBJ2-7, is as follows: DVKVTQSSRYLVKRTGEKVFLECVQDMDHENMFWYRQDPGLGLRLIYFSYDVKMKEKGDIPEGYSVSREKKERFSLILESASTNQTSMYLCASSPLRQGKYFGPGTRLTVT.

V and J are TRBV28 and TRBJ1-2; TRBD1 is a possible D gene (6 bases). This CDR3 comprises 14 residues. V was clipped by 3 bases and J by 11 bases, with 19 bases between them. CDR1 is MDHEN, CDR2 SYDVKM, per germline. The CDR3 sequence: CASSFGQPLYVYTF. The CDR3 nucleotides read TGTGCCAGCAGTTTTGGACAGCCCCTCTATGTTTACACCTTC.

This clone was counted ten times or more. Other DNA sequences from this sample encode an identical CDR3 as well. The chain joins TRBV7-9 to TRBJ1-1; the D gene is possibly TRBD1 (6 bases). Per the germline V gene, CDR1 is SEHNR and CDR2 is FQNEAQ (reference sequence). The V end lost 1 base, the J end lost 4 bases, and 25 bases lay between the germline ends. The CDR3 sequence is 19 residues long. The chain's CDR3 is CASSLGRMRGGAGATEAFF. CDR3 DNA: TGTGCCAGCAGCTTAGGTCGAATGAGGGGGGGCGCTGGGGCCACTGAAGCTTTCTTT.

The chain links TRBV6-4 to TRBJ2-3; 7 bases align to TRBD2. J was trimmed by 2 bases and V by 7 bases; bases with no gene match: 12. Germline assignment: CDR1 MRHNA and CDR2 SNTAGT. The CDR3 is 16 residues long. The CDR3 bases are TGTGCCAGCATTGATAGCAGCGGGAATCCCACAGATACGCAGTATTTT. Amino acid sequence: CASIDSSGNPTDTQYF.

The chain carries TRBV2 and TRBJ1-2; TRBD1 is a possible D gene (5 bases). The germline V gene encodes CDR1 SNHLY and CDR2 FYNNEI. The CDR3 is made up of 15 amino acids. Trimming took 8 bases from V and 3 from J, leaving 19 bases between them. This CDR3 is CASHARGGGHYGYTF. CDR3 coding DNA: TGTGCCAGCCATGCACGGGGGGGAGGACACTATGGCTACACCTTC.

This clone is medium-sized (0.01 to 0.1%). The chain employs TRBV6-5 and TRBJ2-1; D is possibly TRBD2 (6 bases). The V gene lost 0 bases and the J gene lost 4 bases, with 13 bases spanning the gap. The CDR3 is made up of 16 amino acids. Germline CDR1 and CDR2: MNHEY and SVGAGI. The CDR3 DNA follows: TGTGCCAGCAGTTACTCTGGGGGGAGTTTGTACAATGAGCAGTTCTTC. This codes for CASSYSGGSLYNEQFF.

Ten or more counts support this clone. Here the CDR3 reads CSARTSGRSGETQYF. CDR3 DNA sequence: TGCAGTGCCAGGACTAGCGGGAGGTCAGGAGAGACCCAGTACTTC. V usage is TRBV20-1 and J usage is TRBJ2-5; 14 bases are shared with TRBD2. V shed 6 bases and J 4 bases; nucleotides not matched to a gene: 7. Germline V gives CDR1 DFQATT, CDR2 SNEGSKA (reference sequence). This CDR3 has 15 amino acids.

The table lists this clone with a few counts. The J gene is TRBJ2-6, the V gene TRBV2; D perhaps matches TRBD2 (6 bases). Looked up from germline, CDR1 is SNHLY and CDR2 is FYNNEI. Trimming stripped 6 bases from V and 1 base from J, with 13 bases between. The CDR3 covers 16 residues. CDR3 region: CASRREVGSGANVLTF. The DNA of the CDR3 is TGTGCCAGCAGGAGGGAGGTAGGGTCTGGGGCCAACGTCCTGACTTTC.

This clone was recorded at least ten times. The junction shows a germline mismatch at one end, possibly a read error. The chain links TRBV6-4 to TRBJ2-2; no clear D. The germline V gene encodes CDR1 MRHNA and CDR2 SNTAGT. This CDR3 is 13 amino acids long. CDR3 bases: TGTGCCAGCAGTAACTCGGACGGCGGGGAGCTGTTTTTT. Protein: CASSNSDGGELFF.

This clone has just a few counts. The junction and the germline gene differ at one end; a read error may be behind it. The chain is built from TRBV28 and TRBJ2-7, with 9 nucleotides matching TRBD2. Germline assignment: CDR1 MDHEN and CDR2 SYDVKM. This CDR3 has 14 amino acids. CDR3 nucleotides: TGTTCCAGCATGATTAGCGGGGGCCACTACGAGCAGTACTTC. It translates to CSSMISGGHYEQYF.

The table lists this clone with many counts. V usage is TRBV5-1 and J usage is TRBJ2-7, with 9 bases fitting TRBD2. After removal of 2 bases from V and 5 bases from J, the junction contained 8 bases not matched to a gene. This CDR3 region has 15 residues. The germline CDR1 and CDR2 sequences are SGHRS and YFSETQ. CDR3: CASSFRREGHNEQYF. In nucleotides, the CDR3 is TGCGCCAGCAGCTTCCGGCGGGAGGGCCATAACGAGCAGTACTTC.

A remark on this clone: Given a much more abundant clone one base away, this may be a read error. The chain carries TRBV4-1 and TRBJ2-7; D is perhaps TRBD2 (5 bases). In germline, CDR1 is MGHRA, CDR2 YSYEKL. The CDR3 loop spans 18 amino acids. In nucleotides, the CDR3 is TGCGCCAGCAGCCAAGAAGGGCTAGCCATGGAGAGCTCCTACGAGCAGCACTTC. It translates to CASSQEGLAMESSYEQHF.

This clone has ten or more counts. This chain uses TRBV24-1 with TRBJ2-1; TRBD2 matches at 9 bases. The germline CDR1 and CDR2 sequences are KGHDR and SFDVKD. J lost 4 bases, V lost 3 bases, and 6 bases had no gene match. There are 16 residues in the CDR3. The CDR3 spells CATSDDGTSRYNEQFF. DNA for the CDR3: TGTGCCACCAGTGATGATGGGACTAGCAGGTACAATGAGCAGTTCTTC.

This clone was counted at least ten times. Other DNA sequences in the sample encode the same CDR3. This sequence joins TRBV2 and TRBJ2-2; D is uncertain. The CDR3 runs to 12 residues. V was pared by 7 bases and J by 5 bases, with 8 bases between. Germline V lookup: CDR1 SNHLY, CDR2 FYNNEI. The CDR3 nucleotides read TGTGCCAGCAAGGAGTTTACCGGGGAGCTGTTTTTT. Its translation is CASKEFTGELFF.

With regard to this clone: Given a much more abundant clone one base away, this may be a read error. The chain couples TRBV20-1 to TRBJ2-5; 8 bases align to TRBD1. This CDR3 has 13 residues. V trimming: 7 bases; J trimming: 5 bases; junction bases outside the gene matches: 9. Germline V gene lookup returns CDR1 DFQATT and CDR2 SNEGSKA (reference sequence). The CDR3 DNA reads TGCAGTGTTCCGGGACAGGTCCGCGAGACCCAGTACTTC. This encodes CSVPGQVRETQYF.

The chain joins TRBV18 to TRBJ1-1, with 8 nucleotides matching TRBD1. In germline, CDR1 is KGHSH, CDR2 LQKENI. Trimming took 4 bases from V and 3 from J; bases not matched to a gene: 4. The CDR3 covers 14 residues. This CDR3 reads CASSRQGTDTEAFF. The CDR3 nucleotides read TGTGCCAGCTCACGACAGGGGACGGACACTGAAGCTTTCTTT.

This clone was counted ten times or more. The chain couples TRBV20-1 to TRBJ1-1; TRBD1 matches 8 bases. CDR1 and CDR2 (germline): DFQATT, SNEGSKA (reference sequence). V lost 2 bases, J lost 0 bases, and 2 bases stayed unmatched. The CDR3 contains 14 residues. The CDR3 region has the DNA TGCAGTGCTAGAAAGACAGGGGTGAACACTGAAGCTTTCTTT. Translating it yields CSARKTGVNTEAFF.

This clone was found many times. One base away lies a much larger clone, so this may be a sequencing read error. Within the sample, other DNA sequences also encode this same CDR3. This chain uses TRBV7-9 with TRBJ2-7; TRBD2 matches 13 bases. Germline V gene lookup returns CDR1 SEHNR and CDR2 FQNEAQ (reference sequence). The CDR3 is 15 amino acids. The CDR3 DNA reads TGCGCCAGCAGCCTTACTAGCGGGAGGGCCAACGAGCAGTACTTC. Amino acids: CASSLTSGRANEQYF.